This paragraph reports one T cell receptor (beta chain). This specimen comes from a study of blood T cell repertoires in COVID-19. Study at large: Sites across the United States, Italy and Spain contributed samples from acute and convalescent COVID-19. The cDNA or gDNA used as material had been derived from T cells, B-cell-depleted T cells, or PBMCs.

Here immunoSEQ multiplex PCR was the method, and the copy in TCRdb shows in-frame clones only, minus some. The sample carries about 250,000 clones, about 91% recorded once. Patients of the Seattle cohort, enrolled during active infection, were followed longitudinally. Germline lookup yields CDR1 SGHTA and CDR2 FQGNSA. CDR3 size: 17 residues. Trimming at V came to 3 bases and at J to 3 bases, leaving 9 bases not matched to a gene. The rearrangement joins TRBV7-2 to TRBJ2-5; TRBD2 matches at 11 bases. This sequence originates from a woman aged 25 to 45 with COVID-19, enrolled during active disease. Material: peripheral blood. The CDR3 reads CASSFGLAGGTEETQYF. The CDR3 coding sequence is TGTGCCAGCAGCTTCGGGCTAGCGGGGGGAACGGAAGAGACCCAGTACTTC.